This is a list of T cell receptor beta chains from one sample in a study of control samples from healthy donors and cancer patients. Repertoires were generated with immunoSEQ multiplex PCR, while TCRdb's copy carries only in-frame clones and drops some. Among 75,000 to 90,000 clones listed, roughly 90% were seen once. The material sequenced was blood. These receptors were collected from a man aged 50 to 60 in good health. Both conserved end residues are part of each CDR3. D genes are given only for firm matches. Expanded clones are given a class, and other clones once, few, many or no size at all.

clone_size	d_call	v_call	j_call	cdr3_aa	cdr3_nt
-	TRBD2	TRBV10-2	TRBJ2-2	CASTNSGGSGGELFF	TGCGCCAGCACTAATAGCGGGGGGTCAGGCGGGGAGCTGTTTTTT
-	-	TRBV5-1	TRBJ1-6	CASSLVATGGNSPLHF	TGCGCCAGCAGCTTGGTCGCGACAGGCGGGAATTCACCCCTCCACTTT
-	-	TRBV6-1	TRBJ1-5	CASSDSNQPQHF	TGTGCCAGCAGTGATAGCAATCAGCCCCAGCATTTT
-	TRBD2	TRBV27	TRBJ2-3	CASSWTSGGGDTQYF	TGTGCCAGCAGTTGGACTAGCGGGGGTGGAGATACGCAGTATTTT
-	-	TRBV6-5	TRBJ2-2	CASRAQGNTGELFF	TGTGCCAGCAGGGCCCAAGGGAACACCGGGGAGCTGTTTTTT
-	-	TRBV14	TRBJ2-1	CASSDYNEQFF	TGTGCCAGCAGCGACTACAATGAGCAGTTCTTC
-	-	TRBV6-5	TRBJ1-1	CASSRKPGQAFF	TGTGCCAGCAGTCGAAAGCCGGGGCAAGCTTTCTTT
-	-	TRBV7-8	TRBJ2-7	CASSAYRVDYEQYF	TGTGCCAGCAGCGCTTACAGGGTAGACTACGAGCAGTACTTC
-	-	TRBV7-2	TRBJ2-2	CASSLWGATGELFF	TGTGCCAGCAGCTTATGGGGGGCAACCGGGGAGCTGTTTTTT
-	-	TRBV3-1/TRBV3-2	TRBJ1-3	CASSPWGSGNTIYF	TGTGCCAGCAGCCCCTGGGGGTCTGGAAACACCATATATTTT
-	-	TRBV10-3	TRBJ2-1	CAISEFVLALAGEQFF	TGTGCCATCAGTGAGTTCGTGCTAGCGTTGGCGGGGGAGCAGTTCTTC
-	TRBD1	TRBV2	TRBJ2-7	CASGGTGPYEQYF	TGTGCCAGCGGAGGGACAGGTCCCTACGAGCAGTACTTC
once	-	TRBV6-5	TRBJ2-5	CASRILYYQETQYF	TGTGCCAGCAGAATCCTCTACTACCAAGAGACCCAGTACTTC
-	TRBD2	TRBV15	TRBJ2-1	CATSRDPGTSGASYNEQFF	TGTGCCACCAGCAGAGATCCCGGGACTAGCGGGGCCTCCTACAATGAGCAGTTCTTC
-	-	TRBV27	TRBJ1-3	CASSLTVGNTIYF	TGTGCCAGCAGTTTAACAGTTGGAAACACCATATATTTT
-	TRBD2	TRBV24-1	TRBJ2-3	CATSGGGGLTDTQYF	TGTGCCACCAGTGGTGGCGGGGGACTCACAGATACGCAGTATTTT
-	-	TRBV6-5	TRBJ1-1	CASSLNQVANTEAFF	TGTGCCAGCAGTTTGAACCAGGTCGCGAACACTGAAGCTTTCTTT
-	TRBD1	TRBV10-3	TRBJ1-4	CATRPGGQGNEKLFF	TGTGCCACCAGACCAGGAGGACAGGGCAATGAAAAACTGTTTTTT
-	-	TRBV19	TRBJ1-2	CASSIAQSYGYTF	TGTGCCAGTAGTATAGCTCAGAGCTATGGCTACACCTTC
-	-	TRBV5-1	TRBJ2-5	CASSLTDSQETQYF	TGCGCCAGCAGCCTGACAGACTCCCAAGAGACCCAGTACTTC
-	-	TRBV6-5	TRBJ1-2	CASSYGGNYGYTF	TGTGCCAGCAGTTACGGGGGGAACTATGGCTACACCTTC
-	TRBD1	TRBV2	TRBJ2-3	CASNRQGRGTDTQYF	TGTGCCAGCAATCGACAGGGGCGCGGCACAGATACGCAGTATTTT
-	-	TRBV7-8	TRBJ1-5	CASSLGETLPQHF	TGTGCCAGCAGCTTAGGGGAGACGCTGCCCCAGCATTTT
-	TRBD1	TRBV7-8	TRBJ1-5	CASSSPGQAPALSNQPQHF	TGTGCCAGCAGCTCACCGGGACAGGCACCCGCTTTGAGCAATCAGCCCCAGCATTTT
-	-	TRBV2	TRBJ1-1	CASSGRGQNTEAFF	TGTGCCAGCAGTGGCCGGGGGCAGAACACTGAAGCTTTCTTT
-	-	TRBV18	TRBJ1-1	CASSPPSQRPNTEAFF	TGTGCCAGCTCACCACCTTCCCAAAGGCCGAACACTGAAGCTTTCTTT
-	TRBD1	TRBV19	TRBJ1-1	CASTTGADTEAFF	TGTGCCAGTACGACAGGGGCGGACACTGAAGCTTTCTTT